These 21 T cell receptor beta chains were sequenced from one sample in a study of cytomegalovirus exposure and HLA in healthy donors. The PCR employed 60 Vbeta primers together with 13 Jbeta primers. Measured with immunoSEQ multiplex PCR; TCRdb has only the in-frame clones, and not every one. This table has some 99,000 clones, around four fifths appearing once. Sequenced material: PBMCs. These receptors came from a man aged 40-55 years in good health and CMV-seronegative.

V and J are TRBV18 and TRBJ2-1, with a tentative D call TRBD2 (7 bases). CDR1 and CDR2 from the germline V gene are KGHSH and LQKENI. Trimming shortened V by 6 bases and J by 7 bases, and 19 bases separated the two germline ends. The CDR3 is 15 amino acids. The CDR3 reads CASSGWGGRSNEQFF. Written as DNA, the CDR3 is TGTGCCAGCTCCGGGTGGGGGGGCCGTTCGAATGAGCAGTTCTTC.

This clone was detected only a few times. V is TRBV7-2 and J is TRBJ2-3; no reliable D call. CDR1 and CDR2 from the germline V gene are SGHTA and FQGNSA. There are 13 residues in the CDR3. V lost 3 bases and J 11 bases, leaving 15 bases between the germline ends. The DNA of the CDR3 is TGTGCCAGCAGCTTTCCTGACCGCCCGGGGCAGTATTTT. Amino acids: CASSFPDRPGQYF.

The chain is built from TRBV10-3 and TRBJ1-3, with TRBD1 matching 8 bases. Germline V CDR1 and CDR2: ENHRY, SYGVKD. The CDR3 sequence is 15 residues long. J was trimmed by 0 bases and V by 7 bases; bases with no gene match: 5. The CDR3 nucleotides are TGTGCCATCAATCAGGGACAGGCCTCTGGAAACACCATATATTTT. Residues: CAINQGQASGNTIYF.

The J gene is TRBJ2-3, the V gene TRBV5-4; 11 bases match TRBD1. Per the germline V gene, CDR1 is SGHNT and CDR2 is YYREEE (reference sequence). The CDR3 has 14 residues. J was trimmed by 9 bases and V by 0 bases; bases with no gene match: 3. CDR3 coding DNA: TGTGCCAGCAGCTTGGAGGGGACAGGGGGAACGCAGTATTTT. Translation: CASSLEGTGGTQYF.

The V gene is TRBV11-3, the J gene TRBJ2-6; weak D call: TRBD2 (5 bases). Per germline, CDR1 SGHNT and CDR2 YENEEA. The CDR3 is 15 amino acids. The ends were cut back, 8 bases at V and 4 bases at J, with 15 bases in the middle. CDR3 protein: CASAGGGAGANVLTF. Written as DNA, the CDR3 is TGTGCCAGCGCAGGAGGCGGTGCCGGGGCCAACGTCCTGACTTTC.

The chain joins TRBV7-2 to TRBJ2-2; the match to TRBD2 covers 8 bases. The CDR3 totals 16 residues. J lost 5 bases, V lost 7 bases, and 12 bases had no gene match. Germline CDR1 SGHTA, CDR2 FQGNSA. The CDR3 protein is CASTSQPSGFTGELFF. CDR3 nucleotides: TGTGCCAGCACCTCTCAACCTAGCGGGTTTACCGGGGAGCTGTTTTTT. The variable domain in full, with the rest retrieved from reference TRBV7-2 and TRBJ2-2, is GAGVSQSPSNKVTEKGKDVELRCDPISGHTALYWYRQSLGQGLEFLIYFQGNSAPDKSGLPSDRFSAERTGGSVSTLTIQRTQQEDSAVYLCASTSQPSGFTGELFFGEGSRLTVL.

This clone was picked up a small number of times. This rearrangement joins TRBV2 to TRBJ2-2; 12 nucleotides align to TRBD1. The ends lost 6 bases at V and 6 bases at J; junction bases unmatched: 5. Germline-derived CDR1 and CDR2 are SNHLY and FYNNEI. This CDR3 spans 15 amino acids. The CDR3 here is CASSDGTGGPGELFF. The CDR3 region has the DNA TGTGCCAGCAGCGACGGGACAGGGGGCCCCGGGGAGCTGTTTTTT.

The chain couples TRBV30 to TRBJ1-5; possibly TRBD1 for D (5 bases). This CDR3 has 13 residues. Deletions cut 1 base from V and 4 bases from J, with 8 bases between. Germline V CDR1 and CDR2: GTSNPN, SVGIG (reference sequence). The CDR3 spells CAWSATGNQPQHF. Here the CDR3 DNA reads TGTGCCTGGAGTGCCACAGGTAATCAGCCCCAGCATTTT.

The V gene is TRBV5-6, the J gene TRBJ1-2; D may be TRBD1 (6 bases). The V and J ends lost 4 bases and 3 bases respectively, with 22 bases between them. CDR3 length: 17 amino acids. Germline loops: CDR1 SGHDT, CDR2 YYEEEE. The CDR3 protein is CASSRNRASLAYYGYTF. In nucleotides, the CDR3 is TGTGCCAGCAGCCGGAACAGGGCCTCCTTGGCCTACTATGGCTACACCTTC.

This clone was seen once. The chain joins TRBV27 to TRBJ2-7; a possible D gene is TRBD2 (6 bases). The CDR3 totals 13 residues. The V gene lost 2 bases and the J gene lost 7 bases, with 12 bases spanning the gap. Germline values: CDR1 MNHEY, CDR2 SMNVEV (reference sequence). The CDR3 is CASSLREYVEQYF. DNA of the CDR3: TGTGCCAGCAGTTTACGGGAGTACGTAGAGCAGTACTTC.

J is TRBJ2-3 and V is TRBV19; D is perhaps TRBD1 (5 bases). Germline V gene lookup returns CDR1 LNHDA and CDR2 SQIVND (reference sequence). The CDR3 extends over 15 amino acids. Between the trimmed V and J ends, which lost 1 base and 4 bases, there was a span of 12 bases. This CDR3 is CASSIAGQGSDTQYF. DNA for the CDR3: TGTGCCAGTAGTATAGCCGGACAAGGTTCAGATACGCAGTATTTT.

This chain uses TRBV10-2 with TRBJ2-2, with D possibly TRBD2 on 6 matching bases. V was clipped by 10 bases and J by 0 bases, with 15 bases between them. Per germline, CDR1 WSHSY and CDR2 SAAADI. The CDR3 contains 15 residues. This CDR3 reads CATQIRGSNTGELFF. In DNA form, the CDR3 reads TGCGCCACCCAGATTCGGGGGTCGAACACCGGGGAGCTGTTTTTT.

This sequence joins TRBV6-5 and TRBJ1-6; 8 bases align to TRBD1. Trimming cost V 6 bases and J 8 bases; bases outside gene matches: 6. This CDR3 has 14 residues. From germline, CDR1 is MNHEY and CDR2 SVGAGI. CDR3 loop: CASRLTGVDSPLHF. CDR3 nucleotides: TGTGCCAGCAGGTTGACAGGGGTGGATTCACCCCTCCACTTT.

V and J are TRBV4-3 and TRBJ2-7, with TRBD1 identical over 9 bases. The CDR3 is 17 amino acids. The germline V gene encodes CDR1 LGHNA and CDR2 YSLEER. The junction had 12 bases not matched to a gene; V was cut back by 3 bases and J by 3 bases. CDR3 nucleotide sequence: TGCGCCAGCAGCCAGGAACCCACACCGGACAGGGGCTACGAGCAGTACTTC. Translation: CASSQEPTPDRGYEQYF.

The chain combines TRBV7-9 with TRBJ2-3, with TRBD1 identical over 7 bases. Germline values: CDR1 SEHNR, CDR2 FQNEAQ (reference sequence). The CDR3 is 17 residues long. Trimming cost V 5 bases and J 8 bases; bases outside gene matches: 19. The CDR3 DNA is TGTGCCAGCAGCCCGAAGGACCCCAGGGGGTTTGTTTTTACGCAGTATTTT. Translating it yields CASSPKDPRGFVFTQYF.

This chain connects TRBV6-6 to TRBJ1-1, with TRBD1 matching 7 bases. V lost 2 bases, J lost 8 bases, and 5 bases stayed unmatched. CDR3 length: 13 amino acids. Germline loops: CDR1 MNHNY, CDR2 SVGAGI (reference sequence). CDR3 in amino acids: CASSYGDSPEAFF. DNA of the CDR3: TGTGCCAGCAGTTACGGGGACAGCCCCGAAGCTTTCTTT.

V and J are TRBV6-5 and TRBJ2-3, with 9 bases fitting TRBD1. Losses at the gene ends were 6 bases for V and 6 bases for J; bases not matched to a gene: 7. The CDR3 loop spans 14 amino acids. Germline V gives CDR1 MNHEY, CDR2 SVGAGI. In nucleotides, the CDR3 is TGTGCCAGCAGCTCGGACAGGGGTAGGGATACGCAGTATTTT. Protein: CASSSDRGRDTQYF.

The CDR3 nucleotides are TGTGCCAGCAGCTTAGACGGGACAGAAGCTTTCTTT. This sequence encodes CASSLDGTEAFF. The chain has TRBV7-9 and TRBJ1-1, with D maybe TRBD1 (6 bases). Per the germline V gene, CDR1 is SEHNR and CDR2 is FQNEAQ (reference sequence). This CDR3 is built from 12 residues. The V gene lost 1 base and the J gene lost 8 bases, with 8 bases spanning the gap.

The V and J genes are TRBV6-1 and TRBJ2-2, with TRBD1 matching over 7 bases. From germline, CDR1 is MNHNS and CDR2 SASEGT. CDR3 size: 15 residues. Germline trimming cut 3 bases from V and 4 bases from J; bases unmatched to any gene: 5. The CDR3 DNA follows: TGTGCCAGCAGTGAGCCGACAGGGTTCACCGGGGAGCTGTTTTTT. This gives the protein CASSEPTGFTGELFF.

V is TRBV5-1 and J is TRBJ1-4; D uncertain. Germline V gene data show CDR1 as SGHRS and CDR2 as YFSETQ. The length of the CDR3 is 15 residues. Trimming stripped 2 bases from V and 3 bases from J, with 11 bases between. The DNA of the CDR3 is TGCGCCAGCAGCTTTTCAGAAGTGTCTAATGAAAAACTGTTTTTT. As protein: CASSFSEVSNEKLFF.

The chain links TRBV7-6 to TRBJ1-5, with 7 bases that match TRBD1. CDR3 size: 15 residues. Germline loops: CDR1 SGHVS, CDR2 FNYEAQ. J lost 4 bases, V lost 1 base, and 4 bases had no gene match. This chain's CDR3 is CASSLGTGVNQPQHF. DNA for the CDR3: TGTGCCAGCAGCTTAGGGACAGGAGTAAATCAGCCCCAGCATTTT.